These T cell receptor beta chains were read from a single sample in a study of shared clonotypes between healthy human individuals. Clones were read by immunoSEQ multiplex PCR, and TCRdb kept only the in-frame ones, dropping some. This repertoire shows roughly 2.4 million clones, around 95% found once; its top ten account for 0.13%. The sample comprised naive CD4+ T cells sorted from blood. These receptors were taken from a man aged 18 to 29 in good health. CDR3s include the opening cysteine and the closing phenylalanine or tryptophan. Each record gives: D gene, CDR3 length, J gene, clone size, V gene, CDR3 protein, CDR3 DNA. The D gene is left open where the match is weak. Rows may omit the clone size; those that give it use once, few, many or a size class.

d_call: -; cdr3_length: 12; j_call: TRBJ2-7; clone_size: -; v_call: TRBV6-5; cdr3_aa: CASSARLGEQYF; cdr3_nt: TGTGCCAGCAGTGCCCGACTTGGCGAGCAGTACTTC
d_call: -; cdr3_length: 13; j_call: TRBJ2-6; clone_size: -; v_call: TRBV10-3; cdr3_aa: CATLYSGANVLTF; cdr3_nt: TGTGCCACACTCTACTCTGGGGCCAACGTCCTGACTTTC
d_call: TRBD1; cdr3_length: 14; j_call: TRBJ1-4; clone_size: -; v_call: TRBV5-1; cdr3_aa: CASSLGQGSEKLFF; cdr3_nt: TGCGCCAGCAGCTTAGGACAGGGAAGTGAAAAACTGTTTTTT
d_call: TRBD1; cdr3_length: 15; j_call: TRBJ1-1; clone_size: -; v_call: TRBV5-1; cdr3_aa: CASSLRTGANTEAFF; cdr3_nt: TGCGCCAGCAGCTTGAGGACAGGGGCGAACACTGAAGCTTTCTTT
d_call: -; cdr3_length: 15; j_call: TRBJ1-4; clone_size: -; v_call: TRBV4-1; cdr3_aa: CASSLQGSHWEKLFF; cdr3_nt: TGCGCCAGCAGCCTCCAGGGATCCCACTGGGAAAAACTGTTTTTT
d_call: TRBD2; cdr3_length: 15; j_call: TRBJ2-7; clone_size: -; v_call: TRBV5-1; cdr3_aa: CASSPRGRDYYEQYF; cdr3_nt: TGCGCCAGCAGCCCTCGGGGGAGGGATTACTACGAGCAGTACTTC
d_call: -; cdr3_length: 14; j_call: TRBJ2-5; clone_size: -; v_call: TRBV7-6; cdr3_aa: CASSLGWVQETQYF; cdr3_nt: TGTGCCAGCAGCTTAGGATGGGTTCAAGAGACCCAGTACTTC
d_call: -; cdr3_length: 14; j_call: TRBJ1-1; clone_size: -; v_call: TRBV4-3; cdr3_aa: CASKIEVWVTEAFF; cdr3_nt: TGCGCCAGCAAAATCGAAGTTTGGGTCACTGAAGCTTTCTTT
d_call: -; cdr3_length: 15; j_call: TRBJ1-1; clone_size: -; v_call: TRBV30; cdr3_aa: CAWSVWRQVNTEAFF; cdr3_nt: TGTGCCTGGAGTGTATGGAGGCAGGTGAACACTGAAGCTTTCTTT
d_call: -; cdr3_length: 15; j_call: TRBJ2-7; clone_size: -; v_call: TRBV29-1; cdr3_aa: CSVVFSQGPSYEQYF; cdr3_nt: TGCAGCGTTGTATTTTCGCAGGGGCCATCCTACGAGCAGTACTTC
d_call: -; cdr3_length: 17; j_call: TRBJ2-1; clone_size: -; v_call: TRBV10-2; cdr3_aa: CASRERKSSAPYNEQFF; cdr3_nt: TGCGCCAGCCGTGAGCGAAAAAGCTCGGCTCCATACAATGAGCAGTTCTTC
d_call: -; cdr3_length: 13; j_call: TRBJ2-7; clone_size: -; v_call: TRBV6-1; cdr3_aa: CASSQGYPYEQYF; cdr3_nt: TGTGCCAGCAGTCAAGGGTATCCCTACGAGCAGTACTTC
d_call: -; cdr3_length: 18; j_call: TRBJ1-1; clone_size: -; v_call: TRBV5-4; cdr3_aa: CASSHHVGSKKMNTEAFF; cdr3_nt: TGTGCCAGCAGCCACCATGTGGGATCTAAAAAAATGAACACTGAAGCTTTCTTT
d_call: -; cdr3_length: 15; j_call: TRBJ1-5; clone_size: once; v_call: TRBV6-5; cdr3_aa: CASSYSASSNQPQHF; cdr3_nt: TGTGCCAGCAGTTACTCGGCCAGTAGCAATCAGCCCCAGCATTTT
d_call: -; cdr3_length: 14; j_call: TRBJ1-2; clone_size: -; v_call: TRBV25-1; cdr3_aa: CASSELGGLDGYTF; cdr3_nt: TGTGCCAGCAGTGAATTGGGGGGATTGGATGGCTACACTTTC
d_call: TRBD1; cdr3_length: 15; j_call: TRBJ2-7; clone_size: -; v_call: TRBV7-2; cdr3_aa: CASSPRTGGQDEQYF; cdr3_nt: TGTGCCAGCAGCCCCCGGACAGGGGGTCAGGACGAGCAGTACTTC
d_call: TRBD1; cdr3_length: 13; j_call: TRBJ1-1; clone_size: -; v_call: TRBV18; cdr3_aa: CASSRGTDTEAFF; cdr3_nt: TGTGCCAGCTCACGCGGGACAGACACTGAAGCTTTCTTT
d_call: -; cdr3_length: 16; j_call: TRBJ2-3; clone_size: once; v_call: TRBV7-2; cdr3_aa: CASSLAGTRGPNTQYF; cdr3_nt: TGTGCCAGCAGCTTAGCCGGGACCAGAGGGCCTAATACGCAGTATTTT
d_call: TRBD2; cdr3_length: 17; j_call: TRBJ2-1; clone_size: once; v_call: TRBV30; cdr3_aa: CAWRRGKASGGAQEQFF; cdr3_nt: TGTGCCTGGAGAAGGGGAAAAGCTAGCGGGGGGGCCCAAGAGCAGTTCTTC
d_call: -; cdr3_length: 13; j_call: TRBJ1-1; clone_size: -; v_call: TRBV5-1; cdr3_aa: CASSLDATTEAFF; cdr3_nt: TGCGCCAGCAGCTTGGACGCGACCACTGAAGCTTTCTTT
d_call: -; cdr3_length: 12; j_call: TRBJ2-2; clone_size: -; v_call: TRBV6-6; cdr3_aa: CASSFSGGELFF; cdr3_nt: TGTGCCAGCAGTTTCAGTGGCGGGGAGCTGTTTTTT
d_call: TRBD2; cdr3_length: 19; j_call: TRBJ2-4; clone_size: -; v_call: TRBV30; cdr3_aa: CAWSYEAGGGDLAKNIQYF; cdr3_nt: TGTGCCTGGAGTTATGAGGCCGGGGGGGGAGATCTAGCCAAAAACATTCAGTACTTC
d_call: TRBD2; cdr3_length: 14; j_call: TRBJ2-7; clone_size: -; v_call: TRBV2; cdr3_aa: CASSGLAAAYEQYF; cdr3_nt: TGTGCCAGCAGCGGACTAGCGGCCGCCTACGAGCAGTACTTC
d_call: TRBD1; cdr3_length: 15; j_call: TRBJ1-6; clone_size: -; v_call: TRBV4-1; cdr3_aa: CASSQGRDRYSPLHF; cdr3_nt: TGCGCCAGCAGCCAAGGGCGGGACAGGTATTCACCCCTCCACTTT
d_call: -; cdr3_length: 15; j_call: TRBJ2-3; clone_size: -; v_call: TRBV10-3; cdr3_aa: CAIRAAGQGKDTQYF; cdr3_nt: TGTGCCATCAGAGCGGCGGGGCAGGGGAAAGATACGCAGTATTTT
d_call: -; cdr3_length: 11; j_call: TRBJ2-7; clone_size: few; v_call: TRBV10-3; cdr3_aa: CAIAGGYEQYF; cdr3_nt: TGTGCCATCGCCGGCGGCTACGAGCAGTACTTC
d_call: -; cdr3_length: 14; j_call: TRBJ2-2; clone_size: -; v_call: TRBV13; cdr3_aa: CASSQGSVTGELFF; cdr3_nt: TGTGCCAGCAGTCAAGGATCCGTCACCGGGGAGCTGTTTTTT
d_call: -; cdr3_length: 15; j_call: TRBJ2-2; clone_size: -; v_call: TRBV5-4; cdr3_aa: CASSSSSTLTGELFF; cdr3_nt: TGTGCCAGCAGTTCCTCTTCTACCCTCACCGGGGAGCTGTTTTTT
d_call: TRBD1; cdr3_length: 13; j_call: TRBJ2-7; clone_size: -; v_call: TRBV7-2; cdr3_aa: CASSLARQGEQYF; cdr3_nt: TGTGCCAGCAGCTTAGCCCGACAGGGAGAGCAGTACTTC
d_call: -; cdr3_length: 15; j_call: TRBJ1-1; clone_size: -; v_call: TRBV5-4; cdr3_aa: CASSLGGSLVSEAFF; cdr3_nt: TGTGCCAGCAGCTTGGGGGGATCCCTCGTGTCTGAAGCTTTCTTT
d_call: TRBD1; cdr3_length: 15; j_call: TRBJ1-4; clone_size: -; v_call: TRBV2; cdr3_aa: CASIAQGATNEKLFF; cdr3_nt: TGTGCCAGCATTGCGCAGGGGGCCACTAATGAAAAACTGTTTTTT
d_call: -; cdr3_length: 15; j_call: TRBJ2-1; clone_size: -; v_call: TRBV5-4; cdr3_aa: CASSSRARPGNEQFF; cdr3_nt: TGTGCCAGCAGCTCGAGAGCGCGACCTGGCAATGAGCAGTTCTTC
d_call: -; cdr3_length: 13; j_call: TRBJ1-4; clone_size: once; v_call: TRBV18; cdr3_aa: CASSPGIGEKLFF; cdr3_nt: TGTGCCAGCTCCCCGGGGATAGGTGAAAAACTGTTTTTT
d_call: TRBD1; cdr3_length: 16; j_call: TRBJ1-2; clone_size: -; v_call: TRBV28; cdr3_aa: CASSPPGTASLYGYTF; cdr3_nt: TGTGCCAGCAGCCCCCCCGGGACAGCGAGTCTCTATGGCTACACCTTC
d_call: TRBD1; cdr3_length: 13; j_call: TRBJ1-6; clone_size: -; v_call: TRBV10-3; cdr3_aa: CAVTGGYNSPLHF; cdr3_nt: TGTGCCGTTACAGGGGGCTATAATTCACCCCTCCACTTT
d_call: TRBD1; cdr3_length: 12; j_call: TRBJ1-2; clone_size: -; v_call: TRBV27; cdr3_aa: CASRQGVAGYTF; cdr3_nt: TGTGCCAGCAGGCAGGGGGTTGCTGGCTACACCTTC
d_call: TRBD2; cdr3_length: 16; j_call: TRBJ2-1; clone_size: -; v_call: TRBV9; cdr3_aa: CASSVSGSSSYNEQFF; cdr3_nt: TGTGCCAGCAGCGTGAGCGGGAGCAGCTCCTACAATGAGCAGTTCTTC
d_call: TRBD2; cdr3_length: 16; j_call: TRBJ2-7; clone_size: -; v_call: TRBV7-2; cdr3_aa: CASSFDRAGGVYEQYF; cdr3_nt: TGTGCCAGCAGCTTCGATAGAGCGGGGGGGGTCTACGAGCAGTACTTC
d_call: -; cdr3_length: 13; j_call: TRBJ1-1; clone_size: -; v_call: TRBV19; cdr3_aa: CASSIVGYTEAFF; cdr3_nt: TGTGCCAGTAGTATAGTAGGGTACACTGAAGCTTTCTTT
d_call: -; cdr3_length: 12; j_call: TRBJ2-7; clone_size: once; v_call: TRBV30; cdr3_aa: CAWGRFSYEQYF; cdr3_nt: TGTGCCTGGGGCAGGTTCTCCTACGAGCAGTACTTC
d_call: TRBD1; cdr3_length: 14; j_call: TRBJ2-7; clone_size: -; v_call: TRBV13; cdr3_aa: CASSPRGQGYEQYF; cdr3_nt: TGTGCCAGCAGCCCGCGGGGACAGGGCTACGAGCAGTACTTC